Each of the 8 T cell receptor beta chains below was sequenced from the same sample in a study of T cells after yellow fever vaccination. TCRdb called the 5' RACE reads again in MiXCR, with one record for every CDR3 protein. The repertoire holds fewer than 400,000 distinct CDR3 sequences, with 6% to 8% as singletons. The sequences come from PBMCs, collected 5 days after the yellow fever booster vaccination. The receptors stem from a young man who received the YFV17D yellow fever vaccine.

This clonotype was seen many times. This sequence joins TRBV5-1 and TRBJ1-2; D unresolved. V dropped 0 bases and J dropped 2 bases, with 5 bases sitting between them. In germline, CDR1 is SGHRS, CDR2 YFSETQ. The CDR3 is made up of 13 amino acids. CDR3 sequence reads: CASSLERNYGYTF. CDR3 sequence (DNA): TGCGCCAGCAGCTTGGAGAGAAACTATGGCTACACCTTC.

This clonotype was detected ten times or more. This chain links TRBV6-5 with TRBJ2-5; 8 bases agree with TRBD2. CDR3 length: 14 residues. Germline lookup yields CDR1 MNHEY and CDR2 SVGAGI. The J segment lost 5 bases and the V segment lost 6 bases, leaving 8 bases of the junction unmatched. This chain's CDR3 is CASSYSGTVETQYF. The CDR3 DNA reads as TGTGCCAGCAGCTATAGCGGGACGGTGGAGACCCAGTACTTC.

The chain is built from TRBV6-1 and TRBJ2-1; 9 bases fit TRBD1. CDR3 size: 14 residues. Germline-derived CDR1 and CDR2 are MNHNS and SASEGT. V trimming: 5 bases; J trimming: 15 bases; junction bases outside the gene matches: 14. CDR3 DNA: TGTGCCAGCAGTCTTAAGGACAGGGGAGAAGGGCGGTTCTTC. Translating it yields CASSLKDRGEGRFF.

This clonotype was seen more than once but under ten times. The chain employs TRBV24-1 and TRBJ2-3; 7 bases align to TRBD2. Germline CDR1 KGHDR, CDR2 SFDVKD. This CDR3 contains 15 residues. V trimming: 7 bases; J trimming: 7 bases; junction bases outside the gene matches: 13. In DNA form, the CDR3 reads TGTGCCACCAGCCCCGGGAGGCTACCCGGGAATACGCAGTATTTT. Translated, it gives CATSPGRLPGNTQYF.

This clonotype was recorded at least ten times. The rearrangement joins TRBV11-2 to TRBJ2-1; the D gene is possibly TRBD2 (5 bases). Trimming stripped 2 bases from V and 5 bases from J, with 13 bases between. This CDR3 region has 15 residues. Germline-derived CDR1 and CDR2 are SGHAT and FQNNGV. The CDR3 protein is CASSLFLAGDNEQFF. Written as DNA, the CDR3 is TGTGCCAGCAGCTTATTTCTAGCAGGAGACAATGAGCAGTTCTTC.

This clonotype was seen many times. This CDR3 reads CASSWSAAYNEQFF. DNA of the CDR3: TGTGCCAGCAGCTGGTCGGCAGCCTACAATGAGCAGTTCTTC. The J gene is TRBJ2-1, the V gene TRBV7-2; D is uncertain. Trimming took off 4 bases at V and 2 bases at J, with 9 bases between the two ends. This CDR3 is built from 14 residues. CDR1 and CDR2 (germline): SGHTA, FQGNSA.

This clonotype has at least ten counts. The chain recombines TRBV5-6 with TRBJ2-3; the D is unclear. Trimming left V 0 bases short and J 2 bases short, with 1 base between. There are 12 residues in the CDR3. The V gene's germline CDR1 is SGHDT and CDR2 YYEEEE. The CDR3 sequence is CASSLATDTQYF. The CDR3 nucleotides read TGTGCCAGCAGCTTGGCCACAGATACGCAGTATTTT. Filled out from reference TRBV5-6 and TRBJ2-3, the complete variable domain reads DAGVTQSPTHLIKTRGQQVTLRCSPKSGHDTVSWYQQALGQGPQFIFQYYEEEERQRGNFPDRFSGHQFPNYSSELNVNALLLGDSALYLCASSLATDTQYFGPGTRLTVL.

This clonotype was seen more than once but under ten times. J is TRBJ1-4 and V is TRBV19; 8 bases match TRBD1. The V gene end was trimmed by 8 bases and the J gene end by 0 bases; junction bases not matched to a gene: 14. Germline V lookup: CDR1 LNHDA, CDR2 SQIVND (reference sequence). CDR3 length: 18 residues. The CDR3 DNA reads as TGTGCCAGTCGGACCAGGGGGCTATCCCTGTCAACTAATGAAAAACTGTTTTTT. It translates to CASRTRGLSLSTNEKLFF.